This T cell receptor beta chain was sequenced in a study of long-term antiretroviral therapy in people with HIV (dated by TCRdb to 2022 to 2024). Turning to the overall study: Collection of the earliest samples took place about a decade ahead of the 2015 WHO recommendation for immediate ART, at a time when ART was typically delayed until CD4 counts fell. This retrospective serial study examined whether starting ART and sustained HIV suppression were associated with changes in the composition and diversity of the TRB repertoire in peripheral blood. A total of about 180 cryopreserved PBMC samples were contributed to the cohort by 30 adults with confirmed HIV infection, with samples collected serially over a mean of approximately 6 years (range 1-12). Among the approximately 30 participants with HIV, ten to eleven were female. No cross-contamination during QIAcube processing turned up in test extractions that ran a monoclonal T-cell line alongside 30 to 35 polyclonal samples.

V was cut back by 2 bases and J by 4 bases, leaving a gap of 13 bases between them. CDR1 and CDR2 are drawn from the germline V gene (reference sequence): LNHDA, SQIVND. The cysteine opens and the phenylalanine closes a CDR3 of 15 amino acids. Of the read, only the CDR3 DNA is kept; its 45 bases are in frame from base 1. Of note for this clone: Its antigen is currently not known. Qualities for individual bases were not recorded, and no much larger clone is one base off.

General conclusions and limits of the study: Limited PBMC availability meant only the TCR beta chain was sequenced, without alpha chain pairing. The samples span the years 2004 to 2017, and the ART regimens used may be less effective than current regimens. Starting ART was linked to a significant rise in TRB diversity, yet even with long-term ART the diversity remained significantly lower than in transplant donor controls. HIV repertoires had narrower CDR3 length ranges than controls, and the network structure suggested an antigen-experienced repertoire that shifted only slightly toward naive after ART. Inferences about post-ART repertoire changes were limited because no data were available on ART adherence, viral resistance or therapy changes. Because cell numbers in pre-ART samples were limited, unsorted PBMC were profiled instead of sorted CD4+ and CD8+ T cells. Expanded TRB clones identified before ART initiation dominated the repertoire across all time points, though the dominance fluctuated and decreased in many PLHIV after ART.

To be included, a participant needed at least one PBMC sample from before ART initiation plus at least two post-ART samples. Treatment was received in the United States of America by all participants with HIV. Before DNA extraction, cryopreserved samples of about 0.95-10 million PBMC were thawed and washed. At the time of the earliest PBMC sample, participants with HIV were aged between about 23 and 55 years. Per participant, PBMC samples came from 1-4 timepoints prior to ART initiation and 2-8 timepoints following ART initiation, for a median of 7 samples. Serial HIV viral load, CD4+ T-cell count, ART history and demographic data were obtained for every participant. Using a Qiagen kit on a QIAcube, genomic DNA was extracted from unsorted PBMC, with samples processed in batches of 12. The immunoSEQ hsTCRB v3.0 assay was used at survey level resolution to sequence the TRB variable region. The targeted TRB sequencing depth was roughly 40,000-50,000 T-cell genomes per sample. An Illumina MiSeq with a v3 150-cycle kit was used to sequence the pooled TRB libraries. For the original study's pipeline: Repertoire analysis ran in R within a reproducible Nextflow workflow covering QC, data transformation and analysis. LymphoSeq2, an R package for exploring AIRR-Seq data, was used to implement the custom analyses. After excluding a handful of samples that yielded fewer than 5000 total TRB sequences, fewer than 200 HIV repertoires remained for analysis. Among the roughly 200 retained HIV repertoires, approximately 57 were collected before ART initiation and 120 to 140 were collected after ART initiation. Repertoires were downsampled to 5000 TRB nucleotide sequences, and summary statistics were averaged over 100 downsampling iterations. The analysis kept only TRB sequences whose CDR3 regions were at least seven amino acids long. Diversity was measured with a Shannon entropy-derived clonality score and the Gini coefficient. Repertoire networks linked the top 5000 CDR3 amino acid sequences whenever two sequences differed by an edit distance of one. GLIPH2 predicted antigen specificity groups and MHC restriction for TRB CDR3 amino acid sequences. Known CMV, EBV, HIV or tissue antigen associations were flagged by matching CDR3 amino acid sequences against VDJdb and McPAS-TCR. Pre-ART, post-ART and control groups were compared with Wilcoxon signed-rank tests and Holm-Bonferroni correction. Sourced from immuneACCESS, this table was stored by TCRdb with only in-frame sequences that have V and J called. A share of the clones is absent; for the studies checked, an unresolved V gene accounts for under half, and the remainder has no known explanation. That table gives V, J and clone size, and the DNA gave D and trimming. Here the sample has about 6,700 clones; around 74% occur a single time. 6% to 9% of the sample lies in the top ten.

Sequencing was performed on unsorted PBMCs, taken 0.1 years before starting antiretroviral therapy. Here the chain combines TRBV19 and TRBJ2-3; the D gene is perhaps TRBD1, on 6 matching bases. The sequence was collected from a man between 18 and 35 years old with HIV. The CDR3 region: CASSIWGPKADTQYF. The bases read TGTGCCAGTAGTATATGGGGGCCGAAGGCAGATACGCAGTATTTT.